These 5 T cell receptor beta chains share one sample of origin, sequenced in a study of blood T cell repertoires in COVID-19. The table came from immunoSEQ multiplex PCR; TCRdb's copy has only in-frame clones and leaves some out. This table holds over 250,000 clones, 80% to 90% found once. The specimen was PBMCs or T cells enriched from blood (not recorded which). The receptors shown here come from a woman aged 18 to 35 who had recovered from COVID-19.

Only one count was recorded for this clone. The CDR3 nucleotides are TGTGCCAGCAGTGCCCGGACAGGGTATGAAAAACTGTTTTTT. Amino acids: CASSARTGYEKLFF. V gene TRBV2 combines with J gene TRBJ1-4; 8 nucleotides line up with TRBD1. Trimming took 4 bases from V and 6 from J; bases not matched to a gene: 4. The CDR3 is 14 residues long. CDR1 SNHLY and CDR2 FYNNEI come from the germline V gene.

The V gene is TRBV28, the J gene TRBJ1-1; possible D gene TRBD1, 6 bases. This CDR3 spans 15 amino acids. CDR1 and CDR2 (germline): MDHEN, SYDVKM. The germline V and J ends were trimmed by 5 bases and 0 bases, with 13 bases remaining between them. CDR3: CASSTLGTLNTEAFF. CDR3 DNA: TGTGCCAGCAGTACTCTCGGGACACTGAACACTGAAGCTTTCTTT.

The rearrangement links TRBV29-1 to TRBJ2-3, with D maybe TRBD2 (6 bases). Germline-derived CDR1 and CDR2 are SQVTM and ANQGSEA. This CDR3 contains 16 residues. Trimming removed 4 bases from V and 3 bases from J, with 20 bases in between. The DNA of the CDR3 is TGCAGCGTTGCAATTTCCAGTTACGGGGGTACAGATACGCAGTATTTT. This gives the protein CSVAISSYGGTDTQYF.

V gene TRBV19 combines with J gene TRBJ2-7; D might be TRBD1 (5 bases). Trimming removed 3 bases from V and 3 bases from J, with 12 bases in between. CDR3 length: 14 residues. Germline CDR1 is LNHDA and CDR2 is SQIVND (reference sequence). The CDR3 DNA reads TGTGCCAGTAGTATTGGCAGGGTGAACTACGAGCAGTACTTC. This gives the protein CASSIGRVNYEQYF. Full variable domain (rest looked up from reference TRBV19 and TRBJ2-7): DGGITQSPKYLFRKEGQNVTLSCEQNLNHDAMYWYRQDPGQGLRLIYYSQIVNDFQKGDIAEGYSVSREKKESFPLTVTSAQKNPTAFYLCASSIGRVNYEQYFGPGTRLTVT.

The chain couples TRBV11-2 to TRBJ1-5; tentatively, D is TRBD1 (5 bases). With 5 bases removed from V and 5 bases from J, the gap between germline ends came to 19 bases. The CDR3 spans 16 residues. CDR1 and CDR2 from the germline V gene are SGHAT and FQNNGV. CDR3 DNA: TGTGCCAGCAGCCTAGGACTGTGGGGGGGATATCAGCCCCAGCATTTT. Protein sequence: CASSLGLWGGYQPQHF.